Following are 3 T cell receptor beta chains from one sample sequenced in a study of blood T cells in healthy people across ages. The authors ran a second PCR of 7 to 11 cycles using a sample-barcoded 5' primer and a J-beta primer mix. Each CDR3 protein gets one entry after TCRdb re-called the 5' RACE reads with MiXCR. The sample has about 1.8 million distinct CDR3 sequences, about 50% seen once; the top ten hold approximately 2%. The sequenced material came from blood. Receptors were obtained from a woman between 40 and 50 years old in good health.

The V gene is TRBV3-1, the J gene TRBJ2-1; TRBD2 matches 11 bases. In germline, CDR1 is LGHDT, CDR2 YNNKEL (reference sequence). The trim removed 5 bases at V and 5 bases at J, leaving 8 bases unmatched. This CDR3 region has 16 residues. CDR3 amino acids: CASSYRLAGNHNEQFF. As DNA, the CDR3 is TGTGCCAGCAGCTACCGACTAGCGGGGAACCACAATGAGCAGTTCTTC.

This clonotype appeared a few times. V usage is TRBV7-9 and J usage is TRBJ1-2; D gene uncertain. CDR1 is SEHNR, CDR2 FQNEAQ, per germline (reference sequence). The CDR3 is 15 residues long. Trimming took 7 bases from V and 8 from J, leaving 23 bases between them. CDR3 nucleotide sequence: TGTGCCAGCACTGAGCCCGGGCACCCGAGCCGCGGCTACACCTTC. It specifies CASTEPGHPSRGYTF.

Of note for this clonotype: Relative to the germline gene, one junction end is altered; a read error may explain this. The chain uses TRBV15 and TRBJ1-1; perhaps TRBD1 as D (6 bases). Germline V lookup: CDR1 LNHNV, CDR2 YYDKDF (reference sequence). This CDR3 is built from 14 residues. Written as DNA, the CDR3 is TGTGCCACCGGCAGGGGCAGTCCCGGAACTGAAGCTTTCTTT. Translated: CATGRGSPGTEAFF.